This TCR beta chain was profiled in a study of OX40 agonist ivuxolimab in advanced cancers. In the study overall: Ivuxolimab was a fully human IgG2 agonistic monoclonal antibody targeting the costimulatory receptor OX40 (CD134). Among the 50 to 55 dose-escalation patients, some 20 had hepatocellular carcinoma, about 15 melanoma, 9 renal cell carcinoma and 9 head and neck cancer. Intravenous ivuxolimab was administered to patients every 2 weeks at six dose levels: 0.01, 0.1, 0.3, 1.5, 3 and 10 mg/kg. The paper describes the monotherapy dose-escalation part (N of about 52 patients) of the phase I trial of ivuxolimab. Prior anti-PD-1, anti-PD-L1 or anti-CTLA-4 therapy was permitted, and checkpoint inhibitors had been received by 40% to 50% of dose-escalation patients. The dose-escalation cohort was 82.7% male with a mean age of approximately 59 years, ranging from roughly 23 to 90. Partial responses were achieved by three dose-escalation patients, of whom one had hepatocellular carcinoma and two had cutaneous melanoma. The point of sequencing TCRbeta in the periphery was to test whether ivuxolimab changed TCR sequence diversity and drove clonal T-cell expansion. On the study overall, not on this receptor specifically: Clonal expansion of both CD4+ and CD8+ blood T cells was observed from baseline to week 6 at doses 0.1 to 3.0 mg/kg. After ivuxolimab, expanded clones were on average more numerous among CD8+ T cells than among CD4+ T cells. Partial responders in the 0.1-3.0 mg/kg groups had among the lowest normalized peripheral clonal expansion, especially among CD8+ T cells. Which antigens the clonally expanded peripheral T cells were specific for was not determined. Low levels of normalized T-cell clonal expansion were also seen in some nonresponding patients.

Genomic DNA was isolated from the sorted cells so that the TCRbeta CDR3 region could be sequenced. The immunoSEQ Assay was used to sequence the TCRbeta CDR3 regions. Drawn from immuneACCESS, this table holds only the in-frame rearrangements with V and J called that TCRdb kept. Clones are partly lost; checked studies trace under half to an unresolved V gene and leave the rest unexplained. In all, the sample holds 30,000 to 40,000 clones, and 75% to 90% of those were seen once. The ten largest make up about 0.6% of the sample. This clone was observed a single time. Its antigen is not yet known. Base quality data are lacking; no much larger clone is found one base away. Patients with autoimmune disease history or receiving systemic immunosuppression were excluded from the trial. Peripheral blood for TCR sequencing was collected from all dose cohorts at baseline, on cycle 4 day 1, and on cycle 7 day 1. Samples came from an open-label, multicenter, first-in-human phase I dose-escalation trial of ivuxolimab. Adults with locally advanced or metastatic melanoma, renal cell carcinoma, hepatocellular carcinoma or head and neck squamous cell carcinoma were enrolled in the trial. Before TCR sequencing, CD4+ T cells and CD8+ T cells were sorted from peripheral blood as separate populations.

The CDR3 has 11 amino acids, counting the end cysteine and phenylalanine. Only CDR3 DNA remains: 33 bases, in frame from the first base. CDR1 and CDR2, looked up from the germline V gene, are ENHRY and SYGVKD. Trimming removed 4 bases from V and 7 bases from J, leaving 7 bases between the germline ends. Sequences were derived from CD4+ or CD8+ T cells sorted from blood, sampled in a trial of the OX40 agonist ivuxolimab. The chain was built from TRBV10-3 and TRBJ1-2, with an unclear D gene assignment. This clonotype was obtained from an adult with an advanced solid tumor such as melanoma, head and neck, liver or kidney cancer. The encoded CDR3 is CAISAETGYTF. The base sequence is TGTGCCATCAGTGCTGAAACTGGCTACACCTTC.